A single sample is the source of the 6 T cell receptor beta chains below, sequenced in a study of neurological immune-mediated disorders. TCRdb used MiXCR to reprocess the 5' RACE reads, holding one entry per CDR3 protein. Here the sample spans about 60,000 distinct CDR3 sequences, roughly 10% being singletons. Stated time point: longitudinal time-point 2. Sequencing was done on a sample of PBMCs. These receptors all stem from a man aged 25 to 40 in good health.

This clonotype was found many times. The CDR3 nucleotides read TGCGCCAGCAGCGGGACTAGCGGTCCAAACCGGGGGAGCACAGATACGCAGTATTTT. Encoded protein: CASSGTSGPNRGSTDTQYF. The V gene is TRBV4-1, the J gene TRBJ2-3; TRBD2 agrees at 11 bases. Germline trimming cut 5 bases from V and 0 bases from J; bases unmatched to any gene: 13. This CDR3 is built from 19 residues. Germline V gives CDR1 MGHRA, CDR2 YSYEKL.

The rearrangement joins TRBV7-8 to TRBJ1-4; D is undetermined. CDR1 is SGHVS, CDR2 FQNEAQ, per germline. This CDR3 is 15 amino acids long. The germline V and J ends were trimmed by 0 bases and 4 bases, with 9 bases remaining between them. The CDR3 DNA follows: TGTGCCAGCAGCTTAGCGAGGGCAATTAATGAAAAACTGTTTTTT. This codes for CASSLARAINEKLFF.

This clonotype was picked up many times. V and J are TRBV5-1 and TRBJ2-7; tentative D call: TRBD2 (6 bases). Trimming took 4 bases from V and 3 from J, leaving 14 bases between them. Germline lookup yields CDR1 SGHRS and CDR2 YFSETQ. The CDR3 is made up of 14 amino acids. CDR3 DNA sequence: TGCGCCAGCAGCCTCGGGAGAACTCTCTACGAGCAGTACTTC. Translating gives CASSLGRTLYEQYF.

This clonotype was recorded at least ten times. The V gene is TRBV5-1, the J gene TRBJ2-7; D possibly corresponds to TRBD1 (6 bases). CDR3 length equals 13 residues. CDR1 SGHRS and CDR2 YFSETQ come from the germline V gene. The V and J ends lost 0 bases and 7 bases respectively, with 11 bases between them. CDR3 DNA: TGCGCCAGCAGCTTGGACAGGGTCGGGGAGCAGTACTTC. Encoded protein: CASSLDRVGEQYF.

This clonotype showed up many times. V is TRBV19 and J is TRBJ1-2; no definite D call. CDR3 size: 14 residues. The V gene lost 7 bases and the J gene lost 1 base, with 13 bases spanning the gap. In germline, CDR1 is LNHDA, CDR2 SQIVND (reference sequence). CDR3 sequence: CASNKGGVNYGYTF. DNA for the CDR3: TGTGCCAGTAATAAGGGAGGAGTTAACTATGGCTACACCTTC.

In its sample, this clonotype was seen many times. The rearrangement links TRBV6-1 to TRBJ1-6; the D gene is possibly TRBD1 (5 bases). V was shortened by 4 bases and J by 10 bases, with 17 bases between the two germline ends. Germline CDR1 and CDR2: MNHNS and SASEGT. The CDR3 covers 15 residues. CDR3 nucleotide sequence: TGTGCCAGCAGTGCACACAACCTCAGGGACTCACCCCTCCACTTT. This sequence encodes CASSAHNLRDSPLHF.